This T cell receptor (beta chain) was identified in a study of early T cells in non-severe SARS-CoV-2 infection. Overall study: It was bulk RNA from unsorted whole blood that was sequenced, and the chains were unpaired. Study-wide results and caveats: Using VDJdb, the matching emphasized anti-spike CD8 responses while missing private and CD4 specificities.

Individual cDNA molecules carried attached unique molecular identifiers. TCRdb independently ran MiXCR on the 5' RACE reads; one entry per CDR3 protein. The data hold some 90,000 distinct CDR3 sequences, with about 15% observed a single time. This clonotype has at least ten counts. The antigen remains unidentified. Trimming took off 9 bases at V and 7 bases at J, with 17 bases between the two ends. Germline assignment: CDR1 SNHLY and CDR2 FYNNEI. This CDR3 region has 13 residues. Sequenced: whole blood. The chain links TRBV2 to TRBJ2-3; D possibly matches TRBD1 or TRBD2 (5 bases each). This sequence was found in an adult who was a healthcare worker with PCR-confirmed SARS-CoV-2 infection or an uninfected control (not recorded which). In nucleotides, the CDR3 is TGTGCCAGAGAGAAGGGGACCACTAATACGCAGTATTTT. Its protein is CAREKGTTNTQYF. Supplemented by reference TRBV2 and TRBJ2-3, the full variable domain reads EPEVTQTPSHQVTQMGQEVILRCVPISNHLYFYWYRQILGQKVEFLVSFYNNEISEKSEIFDDQFSVERPDGSNFTLKIRSTKLEDSAMYFCAREKGTTNTQYFGPGTRLTVL.